This T cell receptor (beta chain) is from a study of cytomegalovirus exposure and HLA in healthy donors. Concerning this clone itself: The target antigen is unknown.

A multiplex PCR was run with 60 Vbeta primers and 13 Jbeta primers. Per the study methods: An analysis that came later counted some 81 million unique TCR beta chains, approximately 11 million shared. Assay: immunoSEQ multiplex PCR; the TCRdb copy retains only in-frame clones and omits some. That table gives V, J and clone size, and the DNA gave D and trimming. The sample carries about 83,000 clones, about 77% recorded once. General study points: Highest at DRB1 and lowest at HLA-C, TCR association rates differed among HLA loci in a later analysis.

Sequencing was performed on PBMCs. The TCR originated in a man aged 55 to 70 in good health and CMV-seronegative.

CDR3 sequence: CASSPDRGFYEQYF. The CDR3 DNA is TGTGCCAGCAGCCCGGACAGGGGGTTCTACGAGCAGTACTTC. J is TRBJ2-7 and V is TRBV5-4; TRBD1 matches at 10 bases. CDR1 is SGHNT and CDR2 is YYREEE in the germline V gene (reference sequence). Germline trimming cut 4 bases from V and 3 bases from J; bases unmatched to any gene: 4. The CDR3 runs 14 residues.